Shown below are 23 T cell receptor beta chains from a single sample sequenced in a study of CD8 T cells in Susac syndrome. Random-hexamer reverse transcription was applied to about 0.5 to 1 ug RNA. TCRdb re-called the immunoSEQ multiplex PCR reads with MiXCR, one entry per CDR3 protein. The sample lists about 100,000 distinct CDR3 sequences; 95% were seen once. Sequences were obtained from CD8+ T cells from PBMCs. The receptors derive from a human donor with Susac syndrome.

This chain connects TRBV5-4 to TRBJ2-2; 7 positions agree with TRBD1. V lost 4 bases and J lost 5; bases outside the gene matches: 8. CDR1 and CDR2 from the germline V gene are SGHNT and YYREEE (reference sequence). This CDR3 has 15 amino acids. CDR3 protein: CASSTPRGNTGELFF. CDR3 sequence (DNA): TGTGCCAGCAGCACTCCCAGGGGGAATACCGGGGAGCTGTTTTTT.

This chain joins TRBV5-6 and TRBJ1-5, with TRBD1 identical over 8 bases. The V and J ends lost 5 bases and 2 bases, in that order; junction bases with no gene match: 6. The CDR3 has 15 amino acids. Germline-derived CDR1 and CDR2 are SGHDT and YYEEEE. The CDR3 DNA follows: TGTGCCAGCAGACAACAGGGGGACGGCAATCAGCCCCAGCATTTT. It yields the protein CASRQQGDGNQPQHF.

The CDR3 DNA is TGTGCCAGCGGAACTAGCGCGAACAAAAACATTCAGTACTTC. This encodes CASGTSANKNIQYF. The chain joins TRBV25-1 to TRBJ2-4; TRBD2 matches 7 bases. Germline CDR1 and CDR2: MGHDK and SYGVNS. The CDR3 contains 14 residues. Unmatched junction bases numbered 7, after V lost 8 bases and J lost 3 bases.

This clonotype was seen a single time. The chain employs TRBV7-9 and TRBJ2-3, with D unresolved. V lost 7 bases to trimming and J lost 1 base, with 9 bases between them. Germline V lookup: CDR1 SEHNR, CDR2 FQNEAQ (reference sequence). The CDR3 covers 13 residues. CDR3 amino acids: CASTPLRTDTQYF. In DNA, the CDR3 is TGTGCCAGCACCCCCCTCCGCACAGATACGCAGTATTTT. The full variable domain, with the rest looked up from reference TRBV7-9 and TRBJ2-3, is DTGVSQNPRHKITKRGQNVTFRCDPISEHNRLYWYRQTLGQGPEFLTYFQNEAQLEKSRLLSDRFSAERPKGSFSTLEIQRTEQGDSAMYLCASTPLRTDTQYFGPGTRLTVL.

The V and J genes are TRBV10-3 and TRBJ1-2; TRBD1 is a possible D gene (5 bases). CDR1 ENHRY and CDR2 SYGVKD come from the germline V gene. Deletions cut 0 bases from V and 3 bases from J, with 11 bases between. This CDR3 is built from 15 residues. CDR3 loop: CAISESGREYYGYTF. DNA for the CDR3: TGTGCCATCAGTGAGTCCGGCAGGGAATACTATGGCTACACCTTC.

The rearrangement uses TRBV29-1 and TRBJ2-1; 8 bases fit TRBD1. This CDR3 is 13 amino acids long. Per the germline V gene, CDR1 is SQVTM and CDR2 is ANQGSEA. V shed 7 bases and J 6 bases; nucleotides not matched to a gene: 8. The CDR3 is CSAAQTGANEQFF. The CDR3, as DNA: TGCAGCGCGGCTCAGACAGGGGCCAATGAGCAGTTCTTC.

The genes are TRBV6-5 and TRBJ1-1, with TRBD1 as a possible D gene (6 bases). Per the germline V gene, CDR1 is MNHEY and CDR2 is SVGAGI. The CDR3 is 15 amino acids. V gave up 3 bases and J gave up 1 base, with 12 bases separating them. The DNA of the CDR3 is TGTGCCAGCAGTTATACGGACAGCTCGAACACTGAAGCTTTCTTT. Amino acids: CASSYTDSSNTEAFF.

The J gene is TRBJ2-5, the V gene TRBV20-1; D may be TRBD1 (6 bases). Deletions cut 6 bases from V and 0 bases from J, with 14 bases between. Germline CDR1 and CDR2: DFQATT and SNEGSKA (reference sequence). CDR3 size: 14 residues. DNA for the CDR3: TGCAGTGCCATATCCACAGGGTACCAAGAGACCCAGTACTTC. It yields the protein CSAISTGYQETQYF.

The V gene is TRBV6-5, the J gene TRBJ1-2, with D hard to call. V lost 2 bases to trimming and J lost 4 bases, with 11 bases between them. CDR3 length: 14 amino acids. Germline loops: CDR1 MNHEY, CDR2 SVGAGI. CDR3 sequence reads: CASSYREGGYGYTF. DNA of the CDR3: TGTGCCAGCAGTTACAGGGAGGGTGGCTATGGCTACACCTTC.

This sequence joins TRBV20-1 and TRBJ1-4, with TRBD1 identical over 8 bases. This CDR3 is built from 13 residues. Germline CDR1 reads DFQATT; CDR2 reads SNEGSKA (reference sequence). V lost 0 bases, J lost 12 bases, and 6 bases stayed unmatched. The CDR3 reads CSAREYLDRELFF. For the CDR3, the DNA is TGCAGTGCTAGAGAATACCTGGACAGGGAACTGTTTTTT.

The table lists this clonotype with a count of one. This chain joins TRBV20-1 and TRBJ1-6; tentatively, D is TRBD1 (5 bases). Germline CDR1 DFQATT, CDR2 SNEGSKA (reference sequence). CDR3 length equals 11 residues. V dropped 0 bases and J dropped 15 bases, with 9 bases sitting between them. The CDR3 here is CSARESGVLHF. DNA for the CDR3: TGCAGTGCTAGAGAATCGGGGGTCCTCCACTTT.

V gene TRBV15 combines with J gene TRBJ1-2; TRBD1 agrees at 8 bases. In germline, CDR1 is LNHNV, CDR2 YYDKDF (reference sequence). There are 15 residues in the CDR3. The trim removed 5 bases at V and 4 bases at J, leaving 9 bases unmatched. As DNA, the CDR3 is TGTGCCACCAGCCAAGAGGGGACAGGCCTCTATGGCTACACCTTC. Translated: CATSQEGTGLYGYTF.

The sample holds one count of this clonotype. The V call is TRBV5-1, the J call TRBJ1-2, with D uncertain. CDR1 SGHRS and CDR2 YFSETQ come from the germline V gene. V dropped 3 bases and J dropped 7 bases, with 7 bases sitting between them. This CDR3 region has 11 residues. The CDR3 region has the DNA TGCGCCAGCAGCTCCGATGGTGGCTACACCTTC. Translating gives CASSSDGGYTF.

This rearrangement joins TRBV19 to TRBJ1-1; 8 bases are shared with TRBD1. The length of the CDR3 is 14 residues. The germline gives CDR1 LNHDA, CDR2 SQIVND (reference sequence). V lost 6 bases, J lost 1 base, and 4 bases stayed unmatched. The CDR3 nucleotides are TGTGCCAGTAGGGATGACAGGGGGAACACTGAAGCTTTCTTT. Its translation: CASRDDRGNTEAFF.

V is TRBV28 and J is TRBJ2-2, with 7 bases that match TRBD2. Germline CDR1 is MDHEN and CDR2 is SYDVKM. CDR3 length: 16 residues. V was pared by 2 bases and J by 6 bases, with 9 bases of the junction left unmatched. Written as DNA, the CDR3 is TGTGCCAGCAGTTTAAGGCGACTAGCATCCCCCGGGGAGCTGTTTTTT. This encodes CASSLRRLASPGELFF. The full variable domain, rest sourced from reference TRBV28 and TRBJ2-2, is DVKVTQSSRYLVKRTGEKVFLECVQDMDHENMFWYRQDPGLGLRLIYFSYDVKMKEKGDIPEGYSVSREKKERFSLILESASTNQTSMYLCASSLRRLASPGELFFGEGSRLTVL.

This chain connects TRBV23-1 to TRBJ2-7; maybe TRBD1 (6 bases). TRBV23-1 is reported as an ORF; its role is uncertain. The CDR3 has 15 residues. Trimming took 3 bases from V and 5 from J, leaving 17 bases between them. Here the CDR3 DNA reads TGCGCCAGCAGTCAGCGGCAGGGGCTTCGCAACGAGCAGTACTTC. Amino acids: CASSQRQGLRNEQYF.

CDR3 amino acids: CASSAVLSNYGYTF. CDR3 coding DNA: TGTGCCAGCAGCGCGGTACTTTCTAACTATGGCTACACCTTC. The chain couples TRBV14 to TRBJ1-2; D gene ambiguous. Trimming removed 5 bases at V and 0 bases at J, with 10 bases between. CDR3 length: 14 amino acids. The germline CDR1 and CDR2 sequences are SGHDN and FVKESK.

The chain couples TRBV29-1 to TRBJ1-3; a weak D match, TRBD1 (6 bases). V shed 4 bases and J shed 5 bases, with 12 bases lying between them. The CDR3 totals 13 residues. CDR1 and CDR2 (germline): SQVTM, ANQGSEA. CDR3 sequence: CSVGTGTRNTIYF. Written as DNA, the CDR3 is TGCAGCGTTGGTACAGGGACCCGAAACACCATATATTTT.

This rearrangement joins TRBV28 to TRBJ2-2; tentatively, D is TRBD1 (6 bases). Per germline, CDR1 MDHEN and CDR2 SYDVKM. The CDR3 is made up of 15 amino acids. V lost 7 bases and J 1 base, leaving 13 bases between the germline ends. CDR3 region: CASTVRGENTGELFF. The CDR3 DNA reads TGTGCCAGCACCGTCAGGGGAGAGAACACCGGGGAGCTGTTTTTT.

This rearrangement joins TRBV9 to TRBJ2-5; the D gene is possibly TRBD2 (6 bases). This CDR3 has 14 residues. Germline V gene sequence: CDR1 SGDLS, CDR2 YYNGEE. With 3 bases removed from V and 4 bases from J, the gap between germline ends came to 13 bases. The CDR3 bases are TGTGCCAGCAGCGGCAACAGGCGGGGAGAGACCCAGTACTTC. This encodes CASSGNRRGETQYF.

The rearrangement uses TRBV29-1 and TRBJ2-1, with 9 bases identical to TRBD1. In germline, CDR1 is SQVTM, CDR2 ANQGSEA. Trimming cost V 5 bases and J 5 bases; bases outside gene matches: 4. The CDR3 length is 13 residues. Here the CDR3 DNA reads TGCAGCGTTTGGGACAGGGTAAACAATGAGCAGTTCTTC. Its protein product is CSVWDRVNNEQFF.

This clonotype was counted a single time. The chain carries TRBV19 and TRBJ1-5, with 9 bases fitting TRBD1. V lost 9 bases to trimming and J lost 0 bases; unmatched junction nucleotides: 3. The CDR3 has 14 residues. CDR1 and CDR2 (germline): LNHDA, SQIVND (reference sequence). CDR3 bases: TGTGCCAGCCGACAGGGGGATAGCAATCAGCCCCAGCATTTT. Encoded protein: CASRQGDSNQPQHF.

The genes are TRBV29-1 and TRBJ1-5; 8 nucleotides align to TRBD1. CDR3 length: 13 amino acids. CDR1 is SQVTM and CDR2 is ANQGSEA in the germline V gene. The V gene end was trimmed by 4 bases and the J gene end by 10 bases; junction bases not matched to a gene: 9. In DNA, the CDR3 is TGCAGCGTTGCACAGGGGGGGGGACAACCCCAGCATTTT. It codes for CSVAQGGGQPQHF.